This TCR beta chain was obtained from a study of long-term antiretroviral therapy in people with HIV. Study-level results: Blood dating 2004 to 2017 may reflect older ART regimens.

It was version v3.0 of the immunoSEQ assay that was run at survey level. TCRdb's table, derived via immunoSEQ multiplex PCR, lists solely in-frame clones and lacks some. The sample yields 20,000 to 25,000 clones, 85% to 90% seen once. Trimming removed 1 base from V and 8 bases from J, with 10 bases in between. The CDR3 sequence is 13 residues long. The germline gives CDR1 SGHDT, CDR2 YYEEEE. As for this clone: Its antigen remains unknown.

This chain joins TRBV5-6 and TRBJ1-5; no clear D. The sequence was obtained from a man in his 60s with HIV. This specimen consisted of unsorted PBMCs, obtained 1.3 years after starting antiretroviral therapy. The CDR3, as DNA: TGTGCCAGCAGCTTGTTTTCTGGGGAGCCCCAGCATTTT. It encodes CASSLFSGEPQHF.